This TCR beta chain emerged from a study of cytomegalovirus exposure and HLA in healthy donors. Measured with immunoSEQ multiplex PCR; TCRdb has only the in-frame clones, and not every one. Of under 200,000 clones listed, 86% are singletons. Germline CDR1 and CDR2: ENHRY and SYGVKD. The V segment lost 3 bases and the J segment 7 bases; nucleotides outside the gene matches: 9. This CDR3 contains 15 residues. This chain uses TRBV10-3 with TRBJ1-1; 9 nucleotides align to TRBD1. The source is a young woman in good health and CMV-seronegative. The sample taken for sequencing was PBMCs. The CDR3 DNA follows: TGTGCCATCAGTGAACCTCGTACAGGGGGCATTGAAGCTTTCTTT. It specifies CAISEPRTGGIEAFF.